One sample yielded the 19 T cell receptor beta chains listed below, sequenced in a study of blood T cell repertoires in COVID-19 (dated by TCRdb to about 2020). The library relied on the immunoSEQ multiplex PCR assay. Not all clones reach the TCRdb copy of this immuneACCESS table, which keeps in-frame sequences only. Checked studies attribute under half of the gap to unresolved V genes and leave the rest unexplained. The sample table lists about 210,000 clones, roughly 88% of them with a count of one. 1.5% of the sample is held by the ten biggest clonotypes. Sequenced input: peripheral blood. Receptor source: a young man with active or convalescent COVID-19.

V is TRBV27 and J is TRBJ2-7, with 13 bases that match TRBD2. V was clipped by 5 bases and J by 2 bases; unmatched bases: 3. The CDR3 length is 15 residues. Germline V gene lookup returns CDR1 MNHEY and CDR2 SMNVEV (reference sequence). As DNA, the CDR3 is TGTGCCAGCAGTCAGACTAGCGGGGGGACCTACGAGCAGTACTTC. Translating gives CASSQTSGGTYEQYF.

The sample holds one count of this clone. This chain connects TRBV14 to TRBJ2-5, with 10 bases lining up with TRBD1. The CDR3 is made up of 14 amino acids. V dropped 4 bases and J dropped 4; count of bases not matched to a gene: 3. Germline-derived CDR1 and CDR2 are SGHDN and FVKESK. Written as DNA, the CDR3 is TGTGCCAGCAGCCCCCGGACAGGGGGAGAGACCCAGTACTTC. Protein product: CASSPRTGGETQYF.

The CDR3: CASSLSAGSYTDTQYF. The CDR3 coding sequence is TGTGCCAGCAGCTTGTCGGCGGGGTCCTACACAGATACGCAGTATTTT. The V and J genes are TRBV5-5 and TRBJ2-3; TRBD2 might be the D (6 bases). Germline CDR1 and CDR2: SGHKS and YYEKEE (reference sequence). This CDR3 is built from 16 residues. V was shortened by 1 base and J by 2 bases, with 14 bases between the two germline ends.

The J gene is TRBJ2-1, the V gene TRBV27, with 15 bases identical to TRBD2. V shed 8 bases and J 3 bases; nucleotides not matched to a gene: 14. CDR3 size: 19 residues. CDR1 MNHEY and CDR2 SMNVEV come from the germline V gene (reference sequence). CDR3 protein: CASLPSGTSGRIIYNEQFF. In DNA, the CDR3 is TGTGCCAGCCTCCCATCCGGGACTAGCGGGAGGATCATCTACAATGAGCAGTTCTTC.

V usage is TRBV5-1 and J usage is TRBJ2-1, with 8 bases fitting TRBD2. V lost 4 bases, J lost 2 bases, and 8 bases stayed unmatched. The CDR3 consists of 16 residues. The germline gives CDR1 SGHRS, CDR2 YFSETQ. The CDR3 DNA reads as TGCGCCAGCAGCACATTAGCGGGACTAGCCTACAATGAGCAGTTCTTC. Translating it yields CASSTLAGLAYNEQFF.

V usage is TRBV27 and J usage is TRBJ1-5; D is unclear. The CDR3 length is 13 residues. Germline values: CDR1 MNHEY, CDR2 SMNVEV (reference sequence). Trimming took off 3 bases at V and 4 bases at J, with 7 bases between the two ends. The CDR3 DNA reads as TGTGCCAGCAGTTTGACGGGGAATCAGCCCCAGCATTTT. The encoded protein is CASSLTGNQPQHF.

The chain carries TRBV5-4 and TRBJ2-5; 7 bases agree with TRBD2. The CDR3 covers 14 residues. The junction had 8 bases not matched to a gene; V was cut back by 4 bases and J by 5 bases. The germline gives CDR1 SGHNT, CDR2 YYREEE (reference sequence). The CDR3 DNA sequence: TGTGCCAGCAGCCGGACTAGGGGCAAGGAGACCCAGTACTTC. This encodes CASSRTRGKETQYF.

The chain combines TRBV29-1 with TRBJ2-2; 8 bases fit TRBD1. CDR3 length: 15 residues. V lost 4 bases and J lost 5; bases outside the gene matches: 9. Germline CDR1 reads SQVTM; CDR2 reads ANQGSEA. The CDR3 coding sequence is TGCAGCGTTGGGGTGACAGGGGCTTCAACCGGGGAGCTGTTTTTT. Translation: CSVGVTGASTGELFF.

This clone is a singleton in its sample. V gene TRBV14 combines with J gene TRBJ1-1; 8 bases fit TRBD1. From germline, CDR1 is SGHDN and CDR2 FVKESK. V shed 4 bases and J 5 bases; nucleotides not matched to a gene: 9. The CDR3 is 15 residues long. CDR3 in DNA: TGTGCCAGCAGCCGCCGGACAGGGAGGGGGACTGAAGCTTTCTTT. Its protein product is CASSRRTGRGTEAFF. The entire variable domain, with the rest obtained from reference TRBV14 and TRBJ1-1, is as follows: EAGVTQFPSHSVIEKGQTVTLRCDPISGHDNLYWYRRVMGKEIKFLLHFVKESKQDESGMPNNRFLAERTGGTYSTLKVQPAELEDSGVYFCASSRRTGRGTEAFFGQGTRLTVV.

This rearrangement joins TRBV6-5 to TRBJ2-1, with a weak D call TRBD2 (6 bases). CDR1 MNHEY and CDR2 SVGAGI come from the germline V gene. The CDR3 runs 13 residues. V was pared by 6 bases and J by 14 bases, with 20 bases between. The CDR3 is CASSYKEGLREFF. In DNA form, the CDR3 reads TGTGCCAGCAGCTATAAGGAGGGCCTTAGGGAGTTCTTC.

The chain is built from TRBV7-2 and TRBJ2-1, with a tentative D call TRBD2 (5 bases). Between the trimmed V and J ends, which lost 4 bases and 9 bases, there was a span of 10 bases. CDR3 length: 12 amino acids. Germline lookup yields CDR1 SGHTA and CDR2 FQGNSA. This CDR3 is CASSSGSGEQFF. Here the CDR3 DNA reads TGTGCCAGCAGCTCCGGAAGCGGTGAGCAGTTCTTC. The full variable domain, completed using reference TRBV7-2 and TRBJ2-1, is GAGVSQSPSNKVTEKGKDVELRCDPISGHTALYWYRQSLGQGLEFLIYFQGNSAPDKSGLPSDRFSAERTGGSVSTLTIQRTQQEDSAVYLCASSSGSGEQFFGPGTRLTVL.

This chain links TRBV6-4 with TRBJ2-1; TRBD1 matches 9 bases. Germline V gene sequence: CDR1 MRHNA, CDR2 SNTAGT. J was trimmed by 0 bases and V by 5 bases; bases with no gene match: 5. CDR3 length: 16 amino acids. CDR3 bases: TGTGCCAGCAGTCCCTCGGGACAGGGCTCCTACAATGAGCAGTTCTTC. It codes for CASSPSGQGSYNEQFF.

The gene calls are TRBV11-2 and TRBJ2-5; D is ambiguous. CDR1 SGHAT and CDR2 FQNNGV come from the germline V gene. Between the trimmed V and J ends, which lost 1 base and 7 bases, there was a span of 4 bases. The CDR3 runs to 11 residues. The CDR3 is CASSLAGTQYF. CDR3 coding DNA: TGTGCCAGCAGCTTAGCCGGGACCCAGTACTTC. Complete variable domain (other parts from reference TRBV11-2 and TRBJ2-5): EAGVAQSPRYKIIEKRQSVAFWCNPISGHATLYWYQQILGQGPKLLIQFQNNGVVDDSQLPKDRFSAERLKGVDSTLKIQPAKLEDSAVYLCASSLAGTQYFGPGTRLLVL.

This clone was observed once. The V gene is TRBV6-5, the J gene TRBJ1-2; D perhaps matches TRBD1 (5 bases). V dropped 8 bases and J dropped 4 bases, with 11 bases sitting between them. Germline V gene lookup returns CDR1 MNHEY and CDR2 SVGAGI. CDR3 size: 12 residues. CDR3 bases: TGTGCCAGCGTCGGGGGAGGCTATGGCTACACCTTC. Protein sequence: CASVGGGYGYTF.

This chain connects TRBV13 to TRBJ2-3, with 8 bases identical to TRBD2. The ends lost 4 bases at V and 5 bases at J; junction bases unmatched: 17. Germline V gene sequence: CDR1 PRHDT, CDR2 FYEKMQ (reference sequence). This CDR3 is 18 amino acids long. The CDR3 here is CASSSTAWTSPEVDTQYF. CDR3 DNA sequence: TGTGCCAGCAGCTCCACCGCGTGGACTAGCCCAGAAGTAGATACGCAGTATTTT.

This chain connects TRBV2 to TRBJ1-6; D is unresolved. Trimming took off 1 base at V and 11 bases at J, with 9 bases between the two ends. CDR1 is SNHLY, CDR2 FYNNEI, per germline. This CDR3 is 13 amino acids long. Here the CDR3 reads CASSEVGGTPLHF. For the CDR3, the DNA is TGTGCCAGCAGTGAAGTAGGAGGGACACCCCTCCACTTT.

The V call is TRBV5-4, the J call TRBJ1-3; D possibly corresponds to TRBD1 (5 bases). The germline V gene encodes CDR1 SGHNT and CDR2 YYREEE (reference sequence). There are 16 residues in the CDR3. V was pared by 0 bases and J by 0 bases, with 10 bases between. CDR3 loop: CASSLDRGSSGNTIYF. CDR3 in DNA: TGTGCCAGCAGCTTGGATAGGGGCAGCTCTGGAAACACCATATATTTT.

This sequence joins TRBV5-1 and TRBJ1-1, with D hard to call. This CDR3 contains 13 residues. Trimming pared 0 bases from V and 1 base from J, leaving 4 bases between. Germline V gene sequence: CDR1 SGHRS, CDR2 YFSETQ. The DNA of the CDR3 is TGCGCCAGCAGCTTGGGGGCGAACACTGAAGCTTTCTTT. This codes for CASSLGANTEAFF. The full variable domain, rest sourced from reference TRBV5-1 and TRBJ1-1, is KAGVTQTPRYLIKTRGQQVTLSCSPISGHRSVSWYQQTPGQGLQFLFEYFSETQRNKGNFPGRFSGRQFSNSRSEMNVSTLELGDSALYLCASSLGANTEAFFGQGTRLTVV.

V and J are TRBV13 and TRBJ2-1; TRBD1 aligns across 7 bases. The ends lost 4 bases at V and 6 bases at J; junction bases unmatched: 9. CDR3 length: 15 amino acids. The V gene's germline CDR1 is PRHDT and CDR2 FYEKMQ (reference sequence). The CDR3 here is CASSSYRGYGNEQFF. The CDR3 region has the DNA TGTGCCAGCAGCTCCTACAGGGGATACGGCAATGAGCAGTTCTTC.